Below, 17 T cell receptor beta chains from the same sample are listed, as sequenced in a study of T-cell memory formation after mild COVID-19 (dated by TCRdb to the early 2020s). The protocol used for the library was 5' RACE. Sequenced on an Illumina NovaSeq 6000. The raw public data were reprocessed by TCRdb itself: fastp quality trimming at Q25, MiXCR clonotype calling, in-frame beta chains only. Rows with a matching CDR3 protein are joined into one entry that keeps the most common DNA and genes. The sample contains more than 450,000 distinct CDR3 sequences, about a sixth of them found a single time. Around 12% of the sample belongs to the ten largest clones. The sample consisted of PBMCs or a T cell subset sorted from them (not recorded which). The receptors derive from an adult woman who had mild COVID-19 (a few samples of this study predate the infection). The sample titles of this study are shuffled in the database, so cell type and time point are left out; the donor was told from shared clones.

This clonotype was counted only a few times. In DNA form, the CDR3 reads TGTGCCAGCAGTCACAACACCGGGTCGGCGGAGCAGTTCTTC. Amino acids: CASSHNTGSAEQFF. The chain couples TRBV27 to TRBJ2-1; D not certain. Germline V lookup: CDR1 MNHEY, CDR2 SMNVEV (reference sequence). The CDR3 contains 14 residues. V was trimmed by 5 bases and J by 10 bases, leaving 18 bases between them.

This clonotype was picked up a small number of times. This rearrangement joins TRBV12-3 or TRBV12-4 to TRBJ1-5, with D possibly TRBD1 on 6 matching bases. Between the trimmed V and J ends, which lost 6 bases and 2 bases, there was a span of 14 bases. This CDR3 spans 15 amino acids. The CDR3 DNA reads TGTGCCAGCAGCAAGGAGAGGGGGGGCAATCAGCCCCAGCATTTT. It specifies CASSKERGGNQPQHF.

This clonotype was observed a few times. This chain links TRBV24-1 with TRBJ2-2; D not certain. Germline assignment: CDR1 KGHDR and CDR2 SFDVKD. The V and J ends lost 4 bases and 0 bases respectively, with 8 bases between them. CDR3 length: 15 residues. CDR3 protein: CATSEGSANTGELFF. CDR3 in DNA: TGTGCCACCAGTGAGGGGTCGGCGAACACCGGGGAGCTGTTTTTT.

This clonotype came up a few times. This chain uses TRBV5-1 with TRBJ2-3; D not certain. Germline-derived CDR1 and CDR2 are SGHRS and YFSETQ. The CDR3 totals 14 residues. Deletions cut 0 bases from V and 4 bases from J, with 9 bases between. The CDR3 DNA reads TGCGCCAGCAGCTTGGCCAAGGCGGCAGATACGCAGTATTTT. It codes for CASSLAKAADTQYF.

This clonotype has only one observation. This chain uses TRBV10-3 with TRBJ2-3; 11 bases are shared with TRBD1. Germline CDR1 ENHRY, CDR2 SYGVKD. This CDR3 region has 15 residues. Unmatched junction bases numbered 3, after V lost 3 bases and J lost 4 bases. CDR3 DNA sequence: TGTGCCATCAGTGAAGGGACAGGGGGGGCAGATACGCAGTATTTT. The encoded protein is CAISEGTGGADTQYF.

CDR3 loop: CASSQDPLAGGNTGELFF. CDR3 DNA: TGTGCCAGCAGCCAAGATCCCCTAGCGGGAGGGAACACCGGGGAGCTGTTTTTT. The rearrangement uses TRBV4-2 and TRBJ2-2; 11 nucleotides match TRBD2. Germline CDR1 and CDR2: LGHNA and YNFKEQ. The CDR3 contains 18 residues. The V gene end was trimmed by 0 bases and the J gene end by 1 base; junction bases not matched to a gene: 4.

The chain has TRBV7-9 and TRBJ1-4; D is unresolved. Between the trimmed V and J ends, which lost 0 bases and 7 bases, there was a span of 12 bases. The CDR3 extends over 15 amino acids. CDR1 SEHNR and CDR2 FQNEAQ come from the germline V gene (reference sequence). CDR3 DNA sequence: TGTGCCAGCAGCTTAGCTTCGGCTTACCTTGAAAAACTGTTTTTT. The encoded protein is CASSLASAYLEKLFF.

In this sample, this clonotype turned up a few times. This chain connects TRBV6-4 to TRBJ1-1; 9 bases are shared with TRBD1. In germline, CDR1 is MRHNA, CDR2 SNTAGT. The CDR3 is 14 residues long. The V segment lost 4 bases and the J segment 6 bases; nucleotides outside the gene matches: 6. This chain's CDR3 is CASSAQQGASEAFF. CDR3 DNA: TGTGCCAGCAGTGCCCAACAGGGGGCATCTGAAGCTTTCTTT.

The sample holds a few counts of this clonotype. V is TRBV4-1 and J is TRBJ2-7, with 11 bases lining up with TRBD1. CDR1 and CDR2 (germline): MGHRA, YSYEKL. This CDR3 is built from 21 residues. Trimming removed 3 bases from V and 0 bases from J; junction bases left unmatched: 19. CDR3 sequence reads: CASSQRIRTGGLTLSSYEQYF. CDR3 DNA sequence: TGCGCCAGCAGCCAGCGCATCCGGACAGGGGGCCTTACACTGAGCTCCTACGAGCAGTACTTC.

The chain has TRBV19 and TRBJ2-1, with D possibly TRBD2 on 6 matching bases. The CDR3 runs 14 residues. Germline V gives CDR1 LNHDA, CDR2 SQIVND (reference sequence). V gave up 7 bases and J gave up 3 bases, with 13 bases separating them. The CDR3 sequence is CASKEAGHYNEQFF. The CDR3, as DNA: TGTGCCAGTAAAGAAGCGGGCCACTACAATGAGCAGTTCTTC.

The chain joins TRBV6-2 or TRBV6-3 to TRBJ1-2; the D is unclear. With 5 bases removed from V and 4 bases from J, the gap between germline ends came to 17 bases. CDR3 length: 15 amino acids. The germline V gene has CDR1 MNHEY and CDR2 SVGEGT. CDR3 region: CASSDLEEALYGYTF. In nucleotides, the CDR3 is TGTGCCAGCAGTGACTTGGAGGAGGCACTCTATGGCTACACCTTC.

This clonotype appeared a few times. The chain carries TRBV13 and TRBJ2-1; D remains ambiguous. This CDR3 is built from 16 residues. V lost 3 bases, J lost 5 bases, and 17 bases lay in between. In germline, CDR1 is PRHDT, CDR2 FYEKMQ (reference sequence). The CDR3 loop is CASSFSFAGANNEQFF. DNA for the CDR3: TGTGCCAGCAGCTTCTCCTTTGCAGGAGCGAACAATGAGCAGTTCTTC. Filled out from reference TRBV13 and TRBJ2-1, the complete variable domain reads AAGVIQSPRHLIKEKRETATLKCYPIPRHDTVYWYQQGPGQDPQFLISFYEKMQSDKGSIPDRFSAQQFSDYHSELNMSSLELGDSALYFCASSFSFAGANNEQFFGPGTRLTVL.

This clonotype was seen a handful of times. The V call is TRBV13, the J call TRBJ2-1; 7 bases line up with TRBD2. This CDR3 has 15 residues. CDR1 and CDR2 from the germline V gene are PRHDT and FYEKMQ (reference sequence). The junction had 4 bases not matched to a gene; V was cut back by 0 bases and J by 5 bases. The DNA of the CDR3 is TGTGCCAGCAGCTTAGGTTGGGGGAGGGACAATGAGCAGTTCTTC. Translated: CASSLGWGRDNEQFF.

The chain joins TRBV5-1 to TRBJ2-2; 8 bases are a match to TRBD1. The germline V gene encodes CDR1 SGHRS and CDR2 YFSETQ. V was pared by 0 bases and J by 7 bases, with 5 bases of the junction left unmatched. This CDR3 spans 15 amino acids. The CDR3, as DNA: TGCGCCAGCAGCTTGGCAGGGGGCGCGGACGGGGAGCTGTTTTTT. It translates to CASSLAGGADGELFF.

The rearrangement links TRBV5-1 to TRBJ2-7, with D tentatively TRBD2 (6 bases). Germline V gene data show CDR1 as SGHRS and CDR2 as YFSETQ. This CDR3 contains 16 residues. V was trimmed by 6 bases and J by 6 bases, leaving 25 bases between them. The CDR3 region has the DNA TGCGCCAGCAACTCCGGGGGAAACCTCTACGGGAGCGAGCAGTACTTC. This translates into CASNSGGNLYGSEQYF.

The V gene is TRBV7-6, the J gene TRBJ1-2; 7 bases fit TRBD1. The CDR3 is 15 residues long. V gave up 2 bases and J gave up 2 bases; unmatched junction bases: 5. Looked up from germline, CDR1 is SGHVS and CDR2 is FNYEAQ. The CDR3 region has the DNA TGTGCCAGCAGCTTATTGAGGGGGCCAAACTATGGCTACACCTTC. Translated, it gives CASSLLRGPNYGYTF.

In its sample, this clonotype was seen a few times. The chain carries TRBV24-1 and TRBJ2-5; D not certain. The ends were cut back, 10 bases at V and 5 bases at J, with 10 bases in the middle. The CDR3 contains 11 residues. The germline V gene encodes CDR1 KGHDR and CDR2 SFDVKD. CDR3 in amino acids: CATASGETQYF. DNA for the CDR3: TGTGCCACGGCGAGTGGGGAGACCCAGTACTTC.